Sequencing of this T cell receptor beta chain was carried out in a study of cytomegalovirus exposure and HLA in healthy donors. CDR1 is SGHVS and CDR2 is FNYEAQ in the germline V gene. Trimming removed 4 bases from V and 5 bases from J; junction bases left unmatched: 5. This CDR3 spans 14 amino acids. Turning to this clone: No antigen is known for it.

The PCR employed 60 Vbeta primers together with 13 Jbeta primers. Measured with immunoSEQ multiplex PCR; TCRdb has only the in-frame clones, and not every one. Of 30,000 to 40,000 clones listed, 68% are singletons. Study conclusions and caveats: In terms of immune exposure information, only CMV serostatus was available. The dataset shows that most TCR sequences were rare, while some public TCRs occurred in many donors. Analyses of presence and absence presupposed an approximately uniform sequencing depth across donors. Owing to their indistinguishability, certain V segments, notably TRBV6-2 and TRBV6-3, were excluded.

The specimen was PBMCs. V usage is TRBV7-6 and J usage is TRBJ2-7, with TRBD1 matching over 10 bases. The origin of this receptor is a middle-aged man in good health and CMV-seronegative. CDR3 nucleotide sequence: TGTGCCAGCAGCTCGGGACAGGGGCCTGACGAGCAGTACTTC. This gives the protein CASSSGQGPDEQYF.